The sequence of this T cell receptor beta chain was determined in a study of T cells in Graves' hyperthyroidism and ophthalmopathy. The CDR3 runs to 14 residues. V was pared by 6 bases and J by 6 bases, with 9 bases of the junction left unmatched. Germline V gene data show CDR1 as MNHEY and CDR2 as SVGEGT. This clonotype was detected ten times or more. Absent ophthalmopathy progression within 18 months defined stable Graves' hyperthyroidism. RNA transcripts were the template for amplifying TCR beta CDR3 regions. First-round RT-PCR with HTBI primers amplified the TCR CDR3 region. A single record per CDR3 protein comes from TCRdb applying MiXCR to the multiplex PCR reads. The sample lists under 400,000 distinct CDR3 sequences, 21% occurring once.

The sample taken for sequencing was blood. The gene calls are TRBV6-2 or TRBV6-3 and TRBJ2-5, with 8 bases lining up with TRBD2. This sequence originates from a woman in her 50s with Graves' hyperthyroidism. The CDR3 DNA reads as TGTGCCAGCAGCCCCAGCGGGGGCGTAAAGACCCAGTACTTC. Amino acid sequence: CASSPSGGVKTQYF.